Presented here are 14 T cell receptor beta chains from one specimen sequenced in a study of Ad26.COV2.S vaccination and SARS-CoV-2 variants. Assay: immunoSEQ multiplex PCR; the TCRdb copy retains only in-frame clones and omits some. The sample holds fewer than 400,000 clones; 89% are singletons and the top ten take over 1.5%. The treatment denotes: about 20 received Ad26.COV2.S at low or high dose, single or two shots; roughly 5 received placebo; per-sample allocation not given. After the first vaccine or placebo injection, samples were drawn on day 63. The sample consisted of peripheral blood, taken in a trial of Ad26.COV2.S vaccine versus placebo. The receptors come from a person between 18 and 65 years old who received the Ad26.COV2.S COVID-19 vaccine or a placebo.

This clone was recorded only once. In DNA form, the CDR3 reads TGTGCCAGCAGTCCTAACGCGGGGGGAACCGAAGCTTTCTTT. It encodes CASSPNAGGTEAFF. The chain has TRBV6-5 and TRBJ1-1; perhaps TRBD1 as D (5 bases). The CDR3 extends over 14 amino acids. Between the trimmed V and J ends, which lost 5 bases and 8 bases, there was a span of 18 bases. Per the germline V gene, CDR1 is MNHEY and CDR2 is SVGAGI.

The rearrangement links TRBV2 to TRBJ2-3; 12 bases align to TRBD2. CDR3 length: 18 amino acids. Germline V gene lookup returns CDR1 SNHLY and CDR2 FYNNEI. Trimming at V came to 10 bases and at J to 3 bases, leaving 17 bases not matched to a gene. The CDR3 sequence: CATTPRLAGETRTDTQYF. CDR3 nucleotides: TGTGCCACGACGCCCCGACTAGCGGGAGAGACTCGGACAGATACGCAGTATTTT.

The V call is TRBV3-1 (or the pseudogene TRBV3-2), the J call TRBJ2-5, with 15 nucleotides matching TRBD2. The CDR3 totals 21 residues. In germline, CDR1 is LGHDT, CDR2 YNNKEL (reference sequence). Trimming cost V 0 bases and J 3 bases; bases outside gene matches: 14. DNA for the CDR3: TGTGCCAGCAGCCAAGATCGGAGGACTAGCGGGAGGGAAAGTGGTGAAGAGACCCAGTACTTC. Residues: CASSQDRRTSGRESGEETQYF.

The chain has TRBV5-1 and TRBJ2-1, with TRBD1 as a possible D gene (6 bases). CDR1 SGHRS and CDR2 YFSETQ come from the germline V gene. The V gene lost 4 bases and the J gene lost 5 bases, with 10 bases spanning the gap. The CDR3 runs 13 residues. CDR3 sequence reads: CASSLQGHNEQFF. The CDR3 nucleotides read TGCGCCAGCAGCCTACAGGGTCACAATGAGCAGTTCTTC.

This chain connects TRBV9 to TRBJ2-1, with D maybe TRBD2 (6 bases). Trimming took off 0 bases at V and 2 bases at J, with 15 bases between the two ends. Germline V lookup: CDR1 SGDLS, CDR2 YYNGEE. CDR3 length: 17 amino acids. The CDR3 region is CASSVGDGTRAYNEQFF. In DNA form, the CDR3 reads TGTGCCAGCAGCGTAGGGGACGGGACTCGAGCCTACAATGAGCAGTTCTTC.

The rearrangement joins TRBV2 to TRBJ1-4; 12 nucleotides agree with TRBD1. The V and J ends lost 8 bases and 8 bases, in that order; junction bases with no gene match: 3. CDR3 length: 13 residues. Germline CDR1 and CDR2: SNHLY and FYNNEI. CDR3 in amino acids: CASGGTGGEKLFF. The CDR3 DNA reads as TGTGCCAGCGGAGGGACAGGGGGCGAAAAACTGTTTTTT.

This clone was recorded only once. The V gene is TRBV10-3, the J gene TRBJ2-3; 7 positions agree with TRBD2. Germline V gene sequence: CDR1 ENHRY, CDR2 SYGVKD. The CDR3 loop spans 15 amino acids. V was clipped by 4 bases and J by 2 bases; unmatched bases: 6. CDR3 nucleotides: TGTGCCATCAGTGGGGGAGGGACTATCACAGATACGCAGTATTTT. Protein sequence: CAISGGGTITDTQYF.

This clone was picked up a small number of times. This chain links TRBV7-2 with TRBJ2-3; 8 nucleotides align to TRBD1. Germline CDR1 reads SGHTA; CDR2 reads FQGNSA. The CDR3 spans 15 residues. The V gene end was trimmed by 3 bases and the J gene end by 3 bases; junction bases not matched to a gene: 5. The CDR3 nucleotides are TGTGCCAGCAGCTTGACAGGGGAGACGACAGATACGCAGTATTTT. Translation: CASSLTGETTDTQYF.

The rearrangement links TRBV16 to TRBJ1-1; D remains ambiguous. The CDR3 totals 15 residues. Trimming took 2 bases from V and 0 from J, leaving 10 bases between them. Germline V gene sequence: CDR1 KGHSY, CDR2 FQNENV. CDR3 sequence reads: CASSQQVNMNTEAFF. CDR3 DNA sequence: TGTGCCAGCAGCCAACAAGTGAACATGAACACTGAAGCTTTCTTT.

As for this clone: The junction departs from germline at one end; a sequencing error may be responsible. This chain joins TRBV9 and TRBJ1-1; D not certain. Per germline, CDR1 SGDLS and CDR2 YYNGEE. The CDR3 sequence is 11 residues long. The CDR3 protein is CPDGPNTEAFF. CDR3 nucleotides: TGCCCAGACGGCCCGAACACTGAAGCTTTCTTT.

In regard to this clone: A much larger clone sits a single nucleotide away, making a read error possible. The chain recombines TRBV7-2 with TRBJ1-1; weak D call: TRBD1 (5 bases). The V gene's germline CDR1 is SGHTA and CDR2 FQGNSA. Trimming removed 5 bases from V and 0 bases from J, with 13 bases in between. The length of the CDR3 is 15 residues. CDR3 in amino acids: CASSPGGGMNTEAFF. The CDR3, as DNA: TGTGCCAGCAGCCCCGGGGGGGGTATGAACACTGAAGCTTTCTTT.

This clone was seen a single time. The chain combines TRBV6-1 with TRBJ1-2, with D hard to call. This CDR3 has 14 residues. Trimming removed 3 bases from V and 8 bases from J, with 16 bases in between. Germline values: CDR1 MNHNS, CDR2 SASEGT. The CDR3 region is CASSEGGFQGGYTF. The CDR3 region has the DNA TGTGCCAGCAGTGAGGGAGGGTTCCAAGGGGGCTACACCTTC.

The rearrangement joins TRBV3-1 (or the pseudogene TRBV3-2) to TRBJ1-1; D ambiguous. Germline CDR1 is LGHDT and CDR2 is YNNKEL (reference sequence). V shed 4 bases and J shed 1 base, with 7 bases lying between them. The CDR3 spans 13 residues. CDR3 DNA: TGTGCCAGCAGCCGGATCAAGAACACTGAAGCTTTCTTT. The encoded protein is CASSRIKNTEAFF.

The CDR3 reads CASSYQKGSQHF. DNA for the CDR3: TGTGCCAGCAGTTACCAGAAGGGGTCCCAGCATTTT. The gene calls are TRBV6-2 or TRBV6-3 and TRBJ1-5; perhaps TRBD1 as D (5 bases). The V gene's germline CDR1 is MNHEY and CDR2 SVGEGT. The V gene lost 2 bases and the J gene lost 11 bases, with 10 bases spanning the gap. The CDR3 runs to 12 residues.